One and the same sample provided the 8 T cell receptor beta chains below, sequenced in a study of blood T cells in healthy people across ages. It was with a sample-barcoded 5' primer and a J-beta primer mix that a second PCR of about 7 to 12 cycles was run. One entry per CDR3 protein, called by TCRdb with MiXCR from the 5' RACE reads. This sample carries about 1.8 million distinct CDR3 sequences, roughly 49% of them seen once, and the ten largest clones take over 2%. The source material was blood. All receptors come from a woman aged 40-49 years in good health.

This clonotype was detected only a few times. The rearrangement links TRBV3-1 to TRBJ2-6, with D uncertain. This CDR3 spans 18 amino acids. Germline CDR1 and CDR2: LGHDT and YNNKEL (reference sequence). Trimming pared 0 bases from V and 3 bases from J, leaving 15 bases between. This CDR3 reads CASSQELRGELGANVLTF. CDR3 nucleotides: TGTGCCAGCAGCCAAGAACTCCGTGGGGAACTTGGGGCCAACGTCCTGACTTTC.

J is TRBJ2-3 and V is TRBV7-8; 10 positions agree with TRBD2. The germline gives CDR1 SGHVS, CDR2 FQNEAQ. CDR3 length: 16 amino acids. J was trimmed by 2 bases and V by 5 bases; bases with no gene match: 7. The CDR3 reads CASSLSGGKHTDTQYF. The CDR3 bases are TGTGCCAGCAGCCTTAGCGGGGGGAAACACACAGATACGCAGTATTTT. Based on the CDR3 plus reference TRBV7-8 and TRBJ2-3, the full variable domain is GAGVSQSPRYKVAKRGQDVALRCDPISGHVSLFWYQQALGQGPEFLTYFQNEAQLDKSGLPSDRFFAERPEGSVSTLKIQRTQQEDSAVYLCASSLSGGKHTDTQYFGPGTRLTVL.

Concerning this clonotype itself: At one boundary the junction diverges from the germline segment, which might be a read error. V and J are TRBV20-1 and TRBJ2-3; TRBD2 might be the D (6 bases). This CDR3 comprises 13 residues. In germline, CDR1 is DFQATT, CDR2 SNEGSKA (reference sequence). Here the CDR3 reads CGAPDYSPDTQYF. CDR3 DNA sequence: TGCGGTGCTCCGGACTACTCTCCGGATACGCAGTATTTT.

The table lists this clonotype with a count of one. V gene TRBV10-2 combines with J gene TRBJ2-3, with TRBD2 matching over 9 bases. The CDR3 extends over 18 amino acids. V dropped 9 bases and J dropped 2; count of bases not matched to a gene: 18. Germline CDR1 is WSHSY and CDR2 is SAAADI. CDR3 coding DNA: TGCGCCAGTGAGAAAGGGGGTGCTAGCGGGACGATCACAGATACGCAGTATTTT. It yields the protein CASEKGGASGTITDTQYF.

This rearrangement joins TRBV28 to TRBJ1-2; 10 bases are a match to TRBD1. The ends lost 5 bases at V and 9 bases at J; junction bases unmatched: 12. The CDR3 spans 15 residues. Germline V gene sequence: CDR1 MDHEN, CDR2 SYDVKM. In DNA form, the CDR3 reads TGTGCCAGCAGTCTCTCCGGGACAGGGGTCACTAGCTACACCTTC. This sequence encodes CASSLSGTGVTSYTF.

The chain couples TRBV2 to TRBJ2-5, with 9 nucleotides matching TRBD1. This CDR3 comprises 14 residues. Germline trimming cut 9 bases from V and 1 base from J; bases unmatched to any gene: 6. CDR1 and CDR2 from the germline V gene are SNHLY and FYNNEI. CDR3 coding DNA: TGTGCCAGTCTGACAGGGGGAGGCCAAGAGACCCAGTACTTC. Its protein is CASLTGGGQETQYF.

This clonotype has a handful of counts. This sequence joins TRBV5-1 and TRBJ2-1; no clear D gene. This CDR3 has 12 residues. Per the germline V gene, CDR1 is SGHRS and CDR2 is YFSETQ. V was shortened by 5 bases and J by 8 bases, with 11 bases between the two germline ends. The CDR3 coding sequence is TGCGCCAGCAGTGATCGCTGGGATGAGCAGTTCTTC. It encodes CASSDRWDEQFF.

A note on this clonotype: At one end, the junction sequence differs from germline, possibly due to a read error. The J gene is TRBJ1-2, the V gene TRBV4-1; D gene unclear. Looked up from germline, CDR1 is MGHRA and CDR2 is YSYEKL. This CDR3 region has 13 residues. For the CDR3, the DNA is TGCGCCCGCAGCCAACCGGAGCATATGGGTTACACCTTC. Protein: CARSQPEHMGYTF.